This paragraph covers one T cell receptor beta chain sequence. The sample comes from a study of T cell responses to AZD1222 COVID-19 vaccine. The method was immunoSEQ multiplex PCR; TCRdb's version includes in-frame clones alone and lacks a portion of them. Here the sample spans about 28,000 clones, 78% being singletons. The ends were cut back, 3 bases at V and 2 bases at J, with 4 bases in the middle. Germline loops: CDR1 SGHTA, CDR2 FQGNSA. This CDR3 is 13 amino acids long. The chain employs TRBV7-2 and TRBJ2-2; D ambiguous. This TCR was recovered from an adult in good health. Sequenced material: peripheral blood, taken on day 0 of AZD1222 vaccination. CDR3 loop: CASSLDNTGELFF. As DNA, the CDR3 is TGTGCCAGCAGCTTGGACAACACCGGGGAGCTGTTTTTT.